The 29 T cell receptor beta chains reported below all come from one sample, sequenced in a study of glioma-infiltrating T cells. TCR alpha and beta CDR3 regions were amplified from RNA using iRepertoire nested multiplex PCR. Via MiXCR, TCRdb re-called the multiplex PCR reads, giving one row per CDR3 protein. The sample consists of a few hundred thousand distinct CDR3 sequences, roughly two fifths of them appearing once. Specimen: glioma tissue, nonneoplastic brain tissue, or PBMCs (not recorded which). The receptor source for this set is a human donor with low-grade glioma or glioblastoma, undergoing nonglioma brain surgery, or in good health (not recorded which).

V usage is TRBV20-1 and J usage is TRBJ2-2; 11 nucleotides line up with TRBD2. This CDR3 comprises 16 residues. Looked up from germline, CDR1 is DFQATT and CDR2 is SNEGSKA (reference sequence). Unmatched junction bases numbered 5, after V lost 1 base and J lost 4 bases. The CDR3 protein is CSARAGTSGFTGELFF. DNA for the CDR3: TGCAGTGCTAGAGCGGGGACTAGCGGCTTCACCGGGGAGCTGTTTTTT.

Regarding this clonotype: Germline and junction disagree at one end, which may indicate a read error. The chain has TRBV4-3 and TRBJ1-1; D gene ambiguous. The germline V gene has CDR1 LGHNA and CDR2 YSLEER. There are 13 residues in the CDR3. Here the CDR3 reads CASIQATDTEAFF. CDR3 DNA: TGCGCCAGCATCCAAGCGACCGACACTGAAGCTTTCTTT.

About this clonotype itself: One end of the junction fails to match germline, which may point to a read error. This CDR3 is CARSLYLTEYF. CDR3 bases: TGTGCCAGAAGCTTATATCTTACGGAGTATTTT. The V call is TRBV11-2, the J call TRBJ2-3; no clear D. Germline V CDR1 and CDR2: SGHAT, FQNNGV. This CDR3 is built from 11 residues.

The gene calls are TRBV7-2 and TRBJ2-3, with D unclear. The V end lost 5 bases, the J end lost 2 bases, and 8 bases lay between the germline ends. Germline assignment: CDR1 SGHTA and CDR2 FQGNSA. This CDR3 spans 13 amino acids. As DNA, the CDR3 is TGTGCCAGCAGCCCCGTTATCACAGATACGCAGTATTTT. It yields the protein CASSPVITDTQYF.

The chain recombines TRBV6-5 with TRBJ2-7; 7 bases map to TRBD1. The length of the CDR3 is 15 residues. Trimming at V came to 2 bases and at J to 3 bases, leaving 7 bases not matched to a gene. CDR1 is MNHEY, CDR2 SVGAGI, per germline. CDR3 sequence reads: CASSYALTGNYEQYF. Here the CDR3 DNA reads TGTGCCAGCAGTTACGCACTGACAGGGAACTACGAGCAGTACTTC.

This clonotype appeared many times. This chain's CDR3 is CSARSTGGGQPQHF. CDR3 bases: TGCAGTGCTAGATCGACAGGGGGGGGTCAGCCCCAGCATTTT. This chain joins TRBV20-1 and TRBJ1-5; the match to TRBD1 covers 9 bases. Germline V gene lookup returns CDR1 DFQATT and CDR2 SNEGSKA (reference sequence). After removal of 2 bases from V and 6 bases from J, the junction contained 5 bases not matched to a gene. The CDR3 extends over 14 amino acids.

This clonotype was detected ten times or more. This chain joins TRBV6-5 and TRBJ2-1; D may correspond to TRBD1 or TRBD2 (5 bases each). Trimming left V 2 bases short and J 1 base short, with 9 bases between. Germline lookup yields CDR1 MNHEY and CDR2 SVGAGI. The length of the CDR3 is 15 residues. The CDR3 nucleotides read TGTGCCAGCAGTTACCGGGACGTGTCCTACAATGAGCAGTTCTTC. Protein: CASSYRDVSYNEQFF.

The sample holds many counts of this clonotype. V is TRBV15 and J is TRBJ2-7; 10 bases fit TRBD1. Germline CDR1 and CDR2: LNHNV and YYDKDF (reference sequence). The V segment lost 2 bases and the J segment 2 bases; nucleotides outside the gene matches: 3. This CDR3 comprises 15 residues. Here the CDR3 DNA reads TGTGCCACCAGCAGACCGGGACAGGGGACCTACGAGCAGTACTTC. The encoded protein is CATSRPGQGTYEQYF.

J is TRBJ1-6 and V is TRBV7-8, with D possibly being TRBD1 (5 bases). V lost 3 bases to trimming and J lost 7 bases, with 10 bases between them. This CDR3 is built from 14 residues. From germline, CDR1 is SGHVS and CDR2 FQNEAQ. The CDR3: CASSLGDPNSPLHF. The CDR3 DNA sequence: TGTGCCAGCAGCTTGGGGGACCCCAATTCACCCCTCCACTTT.

V and J are TRBV20-1 and TRBJ2-7, with 9 bases identical to TRBD1. Germline CDR1 reads DFQATT; CDR2 reads SNEGSKA (reference sequence). Losses at the gene ends were 3 bases for V and 5 bases for J; bases not matched to a gene: 5. The CDR3 sequence is 13 residues long. As DNA, the CDR3 is TGCAGTGCTAGCGCGGGACAGGGCAACGAGCAGTACTTC. Translating gives CSASAGQGNEQYF.

A remark on this clonotype: This may stem from a read error, because a much larger clone lies one nucleotide away. V and J are TRBV28 and TRBJ2-4; 9 bases align to TRBD2. This CDR3 is built from 18 residues. The V gene's germline CDR1 is MDHEN and CDR2 SYDVKM. CDR3 bases: TGTGCCAGCAGTCCTAGGAGAGCGGGAGGACGGGCCAAAAACATTAAGTACTTC. Translated: CASSPRRAGGRAKNIKYF.

At least ten counts were recorded for this clonotype. This chain links TRBV6-1 with TRBJ2-7; 10 bases agree with TRBD2. The CDR3 runs 15 residues. V trimming: 0 bases; J trimming: 5 bases; junction bases outside the gene matches: 4. Looked up from germline, CDR1 is MNHNS and CDR2 is SASEGT. CDR3 region: CASSEAKLAGHEQYF. CDR3 in DNA: TGTGCCAGCAGTGAAGCTAAACTAGCGGGACACGAGCAGTACTTC.

J is TRBJ1-2 and V is TRBV10-3; possibly TRBD1 for D (5 bases). Germline loops: CDR1 ENHRY, CDR2 SYGVKD. V was clipped by 3 bases and J by 5 bases, with 10 bases between them. The CDR3 spans 13 residues. The CDR3 here is CAISDREGYGYTF. The CDR3 nucleotides are TGTGCCATCAGTGACAGGGAAGGGTATGGCTACACCTTC.

There are many counts of this clonotype. The V gene is TRBV6-2 or TRBV6-3, the J gene TRBJ2-7; D is ambiguous. The CDR3 consists of 12 residues. The germline V gene encodes CDR1 MNHEY and CDR2 SVGEGT. V lost 4 bases, J lost 4 bases, and 8 bases lay in between. In DNA form, the CDR3 reads TGTGCCAGCAGTTCCAGGCGTTACGAGCAGTACTTC. As protein: CASSSRRYEQYF.

This sequence joins TRBV5-4 and TRBJ1-2; D ambiguous. Trimming took off 0 bases at V and 4 bases at J, with 7 bases between the two ends. Per the germline V gene, CDR1 is SGHNT and CDR2 is YYREEE (reference sequence). The CDR3 is made up of 13 amino acids. CDR3 protein: CASSLEGPYGYTF. DNA for the CDR3: TGTGCCAGCAGCTTGGAGGGCCCCTATGGCTACACCTTC.

This clonotype was detected a few times. This rearrangement joins TRBV6-1 to TRBJ2-7, with 8 nucleotides matching TRBD1. The V and J ends lost 6 bases and 5 bases, in that order; junction bases with no gene match: 6. Germline CDR1 and CDR2: MNHNS and SASEGT. The CDR3 has 13 amino acids. The CDR3 DNA reads as TGTGCCAGCAGCCGGACAGGGAAGGACGAGCAGTACTTC. Its protein product is CASSRTGKDEQYF.

V gene TRBV4-1 combines with J gene TRBJ2-3; 8 bases agree with TRBD2. This CDR3 is built from 17 residues. J was trimmed by 5 bases and V by 4 bases; bases with no gene match: 14. Germline V gene sequence: CDR1 MGHRA, CDR2 YSYEKL. The CDR3: CASSPLGAREDGDTQYF. CDR3 nucleotides: TGCGCCAGCAGCCCTCTGGGAGCGCGGGAGGATGGAGATACGCAGTATTTT.

This clonotype was observed many times. CDR3 DNA sequence: TGTGCCAGCAGTTTCGGGACAGGGGGGATGGAGCAGTACTTC. Protein: CASSFGTGGMEQYF. This chain connects TRBV27 to TRBJ2-7; TRBD1 matches at 11 bases. Trimming removed 3 bases from V and 7 bases from J; junction bases left unmatched: 5. CDR3 size: 14 residues. Germline V CDR1 and CDR2: MNHEY, SMNVEV (reference sequence).

This clonotype appeared a few times. V is TRBV6-1 and J is TRBJ1-2; D is unresolved. The CDR3 is 13 amino acids. The ends were cut back, 5 bases at V and 9 bases at J, with 16 bases in the middle. Germline V CDR1 and CDR2: MNHNS, SASEGT. The CDR3, as DNA: TGTGCCAGCAGTCACACCGTGGATGAGAGCTACACCTTC. Translation: CASSHTVDESYTF.

The V call is TRBV5-1, the J call TRBJ2-7; D remains ambiguous. The CDR3 loop spans 13 amino acids. The germline CDR1 and CDR2 sequences are SGHRS and YFSETQ. V was shortened by 0 bases and J by 2 bases, with 6 bases between the two germline ends. In DNA form, the CDR3 reads TGCGCCAGCAGCTTGGAACAGCCCTACGAGCAGTACTTC. Residues: CASSLEQPYEQYF.

This clonotype has a single count. Just one base apart from a much larger clone, this may be a read error. This chain uses TRBV6-2 or TRBV6-3 with TRBJ2-7; D perhaps matches TRBD2 (5 bases). Germline values: CDR1 MNHEY, CDR2 SVGEGT. Trimming stripped 5 bases from V and 3 bases from J, with 11 bases between. The CDR3 consists of 13 residues. The CDR3 loop reads CASSRTSCYEQYF. The DNA of the CDR3 is TGTGCCAGCAGTCGGACTTCATGCTACGAGCAGTACTTC.

The V gene is TRBV2, the J gene TRBJ2-2; weak D call: TRBD1 (6 bases). The ends were cut back, 8 bases at V and 0 bases at J, with 19 bases in the middle. This CDR3 spans 17 amino acids. Germline loops: CDR1 SNHLY, CDR2 FYNNEI. Here the CDR3 DNA reads TGTGCCAGCCAAACAGGGCCCGGGACCGCGAACACCGGGGAGCTGTTTTTT. It is translated as CASQTGPGTANTGELFF.

J is TRBJ2-3 and V is TRBV4-2, with TRBD2 identical over 10 bases. V dropped 0 bases and J dropped 2; count of bases not matched to a gene: 2. CDR1 and CDR2 (germline): LGHNA, YNFKEQ. The CDR3 is 16 amino acids. The chain's CDR3 is CASSQELAGYTDTQYF. CDR3 in DNA: TGTGCCAGCAGCCAAGAACTAGCGGGATACACAGATACGCAGTATTTT.

To note about this clonotype: The junction and the germline gene differ at one end; a read error may be behind it. J is TRBJ2-4 and V is TRBV3-1; the D is unclear. The CDR3 sequence is 17 residues long. CDR1 LGHDT and CDR2 YNNKEL come from the germline V gene (reference sequence). CDR3 DNA sequence: TGTGCCAGCAGCCAAGCGCGGCCGTCAAGGGCCAAAAATATTCAGTACTTC. Translating it yields CASSQARPSRAKNIQYF. Looking up the rest from reference TRBV3-1 and TRBJ2-4 gives the full variable domain: DTAVSQTPKYLVTQMGNDKSIKCEQNLGHDTMYWYKQDSKKFLKIMFSYNNKELIINETVPNRFSPKSPDKAHLNLHINSLELGDSAVYFCASSQARPSRAKNIQYFGAGTRLSVL.

This clonotype was detected only once. Given a much more abundant clone one base away, this may be a read error. This rearrangement joins TRBV20-1 to TRBJ2-3; D is ambiguous. The CDR3 has 12 residues. CDR1 is DFQATT, CDR2 SNEGSKA, per germline (reference sequence). The CDR3 sequence: CSAPDATDTKYF. The CDR3 nucleotides read TGCAGTGCGCCGGACGCCACAGATACGAAGTATTTT.

This clonotype was counted ten times or more. The J gene is TRBJ2-1, the V gene TRBV6-2 or TRBV6-3; D is ambiguous. V lost 6 bases and J 3 bases, leaving 9 bases between the germline ends. The CDR3 runs 13 residues. The germline gives CDR1 MNHEY, CDR2 SVGEGT. CDR3 sequence: CASREVSYNEQFF. The CDR3 region has the DNA TGTGCCAGCAGAGAGGTCAGCTACAATGAGCAGTTCTTC.

This clonotype showed up many times. The chain couples TRBV7-9 to TRBJ1-1; no clear D. V shed 5 bases and J shed 2 bases, with 6 bases lying between them. Germline CDR1 and CDR2: SEHNR and FQNEAQ (reference sequence). The CDR3 runs 12 residues. In DNA, the CDR3 is TGTGCCAGCAGCCCATCAAACACTGAAGCTTTCTTT. It codes for CASSPSNTEAFF.

About this clonotype: A junction end diverges from the germline sequence, so it may reflect a read error. The chain couples TRBV4-1 to TRBJ1-1; D remains unclear. The germline gives CDR1 MGHRA, CDR2 YSYEKL. The CDR3 runs 17 residues. The chain's CDR3 is CASSQELAASVTTEALF. The CDR3 region has the DNA TGCGCCAGCAGCCAAGAGTTGGCGGCCTCTGTGACGACTGAAGCTCTCTTT.

Points on this clonotype: A read error may be the cause here, since a much bigger clone is one base away. The chain carries TRBV6-2 or TRBV6-3 and TRBJ1-5; D is unresolved. Trimming left V 5 bases short and J 6 bases short, with 14 bases between. CDR3 size: 14 residues. CDR1 is MNHEY and CDR2 is SVGEGT in the germline V gene. This CDR3 reads CASSHLHGGQPQHF. The CDR3 region has the DNA TGTGCCAGCAGTCACTTGCACGGAGGTCAGCCCCAGCATTTT.